These 27 T cell receptor beta chains came from one sample sequenced in a study of regulatory T cells in long-lasting Graves disease. Time point defined: persistent/refractory GD, antithyroid drugs over 5 years with positive TRAb. PBMC-extracted RNA yielded the TCR library. Arm-PCR of CDR3 regions and iRepertoire HTBI primers were used to build TCR beta libraries. MiXCR was run by TCRdb on the multiplex PCR reads, yielding one entry per CDR3 protein. The sample records around 450,000 distinct CDR3 sequences, roughly 21% being singletons. The sequencing here drew on peripheral blood mononuclear cells (PBMCs), taken when the disease was refractory, from a patient treated with antithyroid drugs. These receptors came from a female donor with Graves disease.

This clonotype turned up a few times. The V gene is TRBV6-5, the J gene TRBJ1-1, with a tentative D call TRBD1 (5 bases). Per the germline V gene, CDR1 is MNHEY and CDR2 is SVGAGI. V lost 4 bases and J 4 bases, leaving 22 bases between the germline ends. This CDR3 comprises 17 residues. The CDR3 DNA follows: TGTGCCAGCAGTTCCCTGACAGACCCGTCGAAGACCACTGAAGCTTTCTTT. Translated, it gives CASSSLTDPSKTTEAFF.

The rearrangement uses TRBV4-1 and TRBJ1-2; TRBD1 agrees at 7 bases. V lost 5 bases, J lost 5 bases, and 11 bases stayed unmatched. There are 15 residues in the CDR3. Germline values: CDR1 MGHRA, CDR2 YSYEKL. The CDR3 DNA reads TGCGCCAGCAGCGACATTCCGGGACAGCTTTATGGCTACACCTTC. It encodes CASSDIPGQLYGYTF.

This clonotype was recorded at least ten times. V gene TRBV20-1 combines with J gene TRBJ2-5; 10 nucleotides match TRBD1. Trimming removed 3 bases from V and 3 bases from J; junction bases left unmatched: 10. There are 16 residues in the CDR3. The germline V gene has CDR1 DFQATT and CDR2 SNEGSKA (reference sequence). In DNA, the CDR3 is TGCAGTGCTAGCGGGCCGACTGGGACAGGGGAAGAGACCCAGTACTTC. Its translation is CSASGPTGTGEETQYF.

For this clonotype: At one boundary the junction diverges from the germline segment, which might be a read error. This chain joins TRBV19 and TRBJ2-6; D may be TRBD2 (6 bases). The CDR3 has 15 amino acids. Germline V CDR1 and CDR2: LNHDA, SQIVND (reference sequence). In DNA, the CDR3 is TGTGCCAGTAACCTGGGACTCTCTGGGGTCAACGTCCTGACTTTC. It encodes CASNLGLSGVNVLTF. Together with reference TRBV19 and TRBJ2-6, the CDR3 gives the full variable domain: DGGITQSPKYLFRKEGQNVTLSCEQNLNHDAMYWYRQDPGQGLRLIYYSQIVNDFQKGDIAEGYSVSREKKESFPLTVTSAQKNPTAFYLCASNLGLSGVNVLTFGAGSRLTVL.

This clonotype was picked up a small number of times. The V call is TRBV4-1, the J call TRBJ1-1, with TRBD1 matching 8 bases. The germline V gene encodes CDR1 MGHRA and CDR2 YSYEKL. With V trimmed by 6 bases and J by 5 bases, 11 bases remained unmatched. The CDR3 totals 15 residues. The CDR3 loop reads CASSQHYRGDTEAFF. The CDR3 region has the DNA TGCGCCAGCAGTCAGCATTACAGGGGGGATACTGAAGCTTTCTTT.

V and J are TRBV5-6 and TRBJ2-2, with D uncertain. The length of the CDR3 is 16 residues. The ends were cut back, 1 base at V and 4 bases at J, with 14 bases in the middle. The germline V gene has CDR1 SGHDT and CDR2 YYEEEE. The CDR3 DNA reads TGTGCCAGCAGCTTGTTTCCAGGCTCGAGCACCGGGGAGCTGTTTTTT. This translates into CASSLFPGSSTGELFF.

The chain has TRBV6-2 or TRBV6-3 and TRBJ1-6; D remains unclear. The V end lost 0 bases, the J end lost 0 bases, and 3 bases lay between the germline ends. The length of the CDR3 is 15 residues. The germline V gene encodes CDR1 MNHEY and CDR2 SVGEGT. The CDR3 DNA follows: TGTGCCAGCAGTTACTCGAGCTCCTATAATTCACCCCTCCACTTT. It codes for CASSYSSSYNSPLHF.

This clonotype was picked up many times. This chain connects TRBV10-3 to TRBJ2-7, with 9 bases identical to TRBD1. Unmatched junction bases numbered 6, after V lost 6 bases and J lost 3 bases. The germline V gene encodes CDR1 ENHRY and CDR2 SYGVKD. The CDR3 extends over 14 amino acids. The chain's CDR3 is CAIRGTGKVYEQYF. For the CDR3, the DNA is TGTGCCATCAGGGGGACAGGGAAGGTCTACGAGCAGTACTTC.

The chain recombines TRBV10-3 with TRBJ1-4, with 11 positions matching TRBD1. The germline V gene has CDR1 ENHRY and CDR2 SYGVKD. The CDR3 totals 16 residues. Losses at the gene ends were 2 bases for V and 7 bases for J; bases not matched to a gene: 6. The CDR3 protein is CAISEPTGQGVEKLFF. The CDR3, as DNA: TGTGCCATCAGTGAGCCCACGGGACAGGGGGTTGAAAAACTGTTTTTT.

The V gene is TRBV6-5, the J gene TRBJ2-7; maybe TRBD2 (5 bases). V was pared by 2 bases and J by 3 bases, with 8 bases between. The CDR3 length is 13 residues. Germline V gene data show CDR1 as MNHEY and CDR2 as SVGAGI. This chain's CDR3 is CASSYHGNYEQYF. The CDR3 bases are TGTGCCAGCAGTTACCACGGGAACTACGAGCAGTACTTC.

This clonotype was seen a single time. This clone may be a read error of a much larger clone one base away. The CDR3 sequence: CASSLEGALNTGAFF. The CDR3 nucleotides are TGTGCCAGCAGCCTGGAGGGAGCATTGAACACTGGAGCTTTCTTT. This sequence joins TRBV14 and TRBJ1-1; D not certain. Germline values: CDR1 SGHDN, CDR2 FVKESK. This CDR3 comprises 15 residues.

This clonotype was seen a few times. DNA for the CDR3: TGTGCCAGTAGTATCGGGACAGGGTTCACTGAAGCTTTCTTT. It translates to CASSIGTGFTEAFF. The V call is TRBV19, the J call TRBJ1-1; 9 nucleotides line up with TRBD1. After removal of 3 bases from V and 4 bases from J, the junction contained 3 bases not matched to a gene. Per the germline V gene, CDR1 is LNHDA and CDR2 is SQIVND (reference sequence). The CDR3 runs to 14 residues.

There are many counts of this clonotype. This chain connects TRBV12-3 or TRBV12-4 to TRBJ1-2, with D possibly being TRBD1 (5 bases). V was pared by 6 bases and J by 3 bases, with 17 bases between. CDR3 length: 15 residues. The CDR3 is CASSTKSTADYGYTF. CDR3 nucleotides: TGTGCCAGCAGCACGAAGTCGACAGCCGACTATGGCTACACCTTC.

Points on this clonotype: A much larger clonotype is one base distant, so this may be a read error. The rearrangement uses TRBV6-5 and TRBJ1-1, with a tentative D call TRBD1 (5 bases). The germline CDR1 and CDR2 sequences are MNHEY and SVGAGI. The CDR3 length is 18 residues. V gave up 2 bases and J gave up 4 bases, with 23 bases separating them. CDR3 residues: CASSYALNEGLLSTEAFF. In nucleotides, the CDR3 is TGTGCCAGCAGTTACGCCCTTAACGAGGGGTTGCTAAGCACTGAAGCTTTCTTT.

This clonotype was seen a few times. V usage is TRBV6-1 and J usage is TRBJ1-2; D is unclear. Germline lookup yields CDR1 MNHNS and CDR2 SASEGT. The CDR3 extends over 11 amino acids. V lost 6 bases and J 6 bases, leaving 8 bases between the germline ends. The CDR3 loop reads CASRTDNGYTF. CDR3 nucleotides: TGTGCCAGCAGGACCGACAATGGCTACACCTTC.

This chain joins TRBV19 and TRBJ1-2; 8 bases line up with TRBD1. Unmatched junction bases numbered 12, after V lost 3 bases and J lost 3 bases. The CDR3 is 17 residues long. The V gene's germline CDR1 is LNHDA and CDR2 SQIVND (reference sequence). CDR3 protein: CASSILPGQGLDYGYTF. CDR3 nucleotides: TGTGCCAGTAGTATCTTACCTGGACAGGGCCTAGACTATGGCTACACCTTC.

This clonotype was seen a handful of times. The rearrangement uses TRBV7-9 and TRBJ1-1; D not resolved. This CDR3 comprises 14 residues. Per the germline V gene, CDR1 is SEHNR and CDR2 is FQNEAQ (reference sequence). Trimming removed 1 base at V and 5 bases at J, with 11 bases between. CDR3 DNA: TGTGCCAGCAGCTTAGGGGCGATCGGGACTGAAGCTTTCTTT. Its protein product is CASSLGAIGTEAFF.

In this sample, this clonotype turned up many times. The CDR3 reads CASSLLDRVYEQYF. Here the CDR3 DNA reads TGTGCCAGCAGTTTACTGGACAGGGTCTACGAGCAGTACTTC. V is TRBV12-3 or TRBV12-4 and J is TRBJ2-7; 8 bases line up with TRBD1. This CDR3 region has 14 residues. V was clipped by 2 bases and J by 3 bases; unmatched bases: 3.

Ten or more counts support this clonotype. This chain joins TRBV28 and TRBJ1-5; no reliable D call. Deletions cut 7 bases from V and 4 bases from J, with 14 bases between. The CDR3 loop spans 14 amino acids. Germline-derived CDR1 and CDR2 are MDHEN and SYDVKM. The chain's CDR3 is CASNFGWRNQPQHF. CDR3 sequence (DNA): TGTGCCAGCAATTTCGGCTGGAGGAATCAGCCCCAGCATTTT.

This clonotype has ten or more counts. The V and J genes are TRBV6-5 and TRBJ1-1; D gene ambiguous. Looked up from germline, CDR1 is MNHEY and CDR2 is SVGAGI. Trimming took off 4 bases at V and 0 bases at J, with 12 bases between the two ends. There are 15 residues in the CDR3. CDR3 protein: CASSLYRAMNTEAFF. In DNA form, the CDR3 reads TGTGCCAGCAGTTTGTACCGGGCGATGAACACTGAAGCTTTCTTT.

This clonotype occurred a few times. The genes are TRBV28 and TRBJ1-6; the match to TRBD1 covers 7 bases. Looked up from germline, CDR1 is MDHEN and CDR2 is SYDVKM. This CDR3 has 15 amino acids. V was clipped by 3 bases and J by 5 bases; unmatched bases: 4. CDR3 coding DNA: TGTGCCAGCAGTTTGGGACAGTTAAATAATTCACCCCTCCACTTT. It specifies CASSLGQLNNSPLHF.

In its sample, this clonotype was seen many times. The V gene is TRBV2, the J gene TRBJ2-5, with TRBD1 matching 10 bases. V lost 3 bases to trimming and J lost 4 bases; unmatched junction nucleotides: 5. The CDR3 consists of 15 residues. Germline loops: CDR1 SNHLY, CDR2 FYNNEI. The CDR3 reads CASSDLGTGVETQYF. The CDR3 DNA reads as TGTGCCAGCAGTGACCTCGGGACAGGGGTAGAGACCCAGTACTTC.

This clonotype appeared a few times. V and J are TRBV5-1 and TRBJ2-7; TRBD1 matches 7 bases. The CDR3 runs 13 residues. From germline, CDR1 is SGHRS and CDR2 YFSETQ. The V gene end was trimmed by 5 bases and the J gene end by 5 bases; junction bases not matched to a gene: 7. This CDR3 is CASSSGQLDEQYF. Here the CDR3 DNA reads TGCGCCAGCAGTTCGGGACAGCTAGACGAGCAGTACTTC.

The chain recombines TRBV6-5 with TRBJ2-2; D unclear. The germline gives CDR1 MNHEY, CDR2 SVGAGI. The CDR3 is 14 amino acids. The germline V and J ends were trimmed by 0 bases and 0 bases, with 2 bases remaining between them. CDR3 sequence (DNA): TGTGCCAGCAGTTACTCCCCGAACACCGGGGAGCTGTTTTTT. Its translation: CASSYSPNTGELFF.

The sample holds many counts of this clonotype. The chain uses TRBV3-1 and TRBJ1-1, with a possible D match to TRBD1 (5 bases). V was shortened by 2 bases and J by 6 bases, with 13 bases between the two germline ends. The germline V gene encodes CDR1 LGHDT and CDR2 YNNKEL (reference sequence). The CDR3 is 14 amino acids. CDR3 sequence: CASSQTDGGSEAFF. DNA of the CDR3: TGTGCCAGCAGCCAAACTGACGGGGGTTCTGAAGCTTTCTTT.

At least ten counts were recorded for this clonotype. J is TRBJ1-2 and V is TRBV28; D not resolved. Germline CDR1 reads MDHEN; CDR2 reads SYDVKM. This CDR3 contains 12 residues. V lost 11 bases to trimming and J lost 0 bases, with 10 bases between them. CDR3 DNA: TGTGCCCCGGACCCGGCTAACTATGGCTACACCTTC. It is translated as CAPDPANYGYTF.

V usage is TRBV7-2 and J usage is TRBJ2-2; the match to TRBD1 covers 9 bases. After removal of 5 bases from V and 5 bases from J, the junction contained 6 bases not matched to a gene. This CDR3 is 15 amino acids long. CDR1 SGHTA and CDR2 FQGNSA come from the germline V gene. CDR3 residues: CASSHRQGGTGELFF. CDR3 DNA sequence: TGTGCCAGCAGCCACCGACAGGGGGGAACCGGGGAGCTGTTTTTT.